Presented here are 30 T cell receptor beta chains from one specimen sequenced in a study of blood T cell repertoires in COVID-19. Data came from immunoSEQ multiplex PCR; TCRdb stores just in-frame clones and leaves some out. This sample has a few hundred thousand clones, with around nine tenths found just once. Sample: PBMCs or T cells enriched from blood (not recorded which). The receptors stem from a woman aged 45 to 65 who had recovered from COVID-19.

The gene calls are TRBV7-9 and TRBJ2-2; D call uncertain. There are 16 residues in the CDR3. Germline CDR1 is SEHNR and CDR2 is FQNEAQ (reference sequence). V was clipped by 5 bases and J by 1 base, with 14 bases between them. The CDR3 protein is CASSPREAGNTGELFF. For the CDR3, the DNA is TGTGCCAGCAGCCCACGAGAGGCCGGGAACACCGGGGAGCTGTTTTTT.

This chain joins TRBV2 and TRBJ1-6; 7 positions agree with TRBD1. The germline V gene has CDR1 SNHLY and CDR2 FYNNEI. Trimming at V came to 1 base and at J to 4 bases, leaving 4 bases not matched to a gene. The CDR3 is made up of 16 amino acids. For the CDR3, the DNA is TGTGCCAGCAGTGAAGAGGGGGCCCATTATAATTCACCCCTCCACTTT. Residues: CASSEEGAHYNSPLHF.

The genes are TRBV15 and TRBJ1-4; the match to TRBD1 covers 9 bases. J lost 8 bases, V lost 1 base, and 11 bases had no gene match. CDR1 is LNHNV, CDR2 YYDKDF, per germline (reference sequence). The CDR3 has 17 amino acids. The CDR3 sequence: CATSRVGTGYRQEKLFF. The CDR3 region has the DNA TGTGCCACCAGCAGAGTGGGGACAGGGTATCGACAAGAAAAACTGTTTTTT.

This chain links TRBV19 with TRBJ1-5; no firm D call. CDR3 length equals 13 residues. Trimming took off 6 bases at V and 0 bases at J, with 6 bases between the two ends. CDR1 and CDR2 from the germline V gene are LNHDA and SQIVND (reference sequence). This CDR3 reads CASRAYSNQPQHF. As DNA, the CDR3 is TGTGCCAGTAGAGCTTATAGCAATCAGCCCCAGCATTTT.

The rearrangement joins TRBV7-9 to TRBJ1-1; the D gene is possibly TRBD1 (5 bases). This CDR3 has 15 residues. With 2 bases removed from V and 4 bases from J, the gap between germline ends came to 14 bases. Germline CDR1 SEHNR, CDR2 FQNEAQ (reference sequence). In nucleotides, the CDR3 is TGTGCCAGCAGCTTACAGTCAGGGTTGGCCACTGAAGCTTTCTTT. This translates into CASSLQSGLATEAFF.

The chain is built from TRBV3-1 (or the pseudogene TRBV3-2) and TRBJ2-1; 9 nucleotides agree with TRBD2. This CDR3 is built from 16 residues. Germline V gene sequence: CDR1 LGHDT, CDR2 YNNKEL (reference sequence). After removal of 2 bases from V and 6 bases from J, the junction contained 8 bases not matched to a gene. DNA for the CDR3: TGTGCCAGCAGCCAATTAATAGCGGGGGTGGGCAATGAGCAGTTCTTC. Translation gives CASSQLIAGVGNEQFF.

J is TRBJ2-1 and V is TRBV7-2; 7 nucleotides align to TRBD2. CDR1 and CDR2 (germline): SGHTA, FQGNSA. J gave up 5 bases and V 4 bases, and 14 bases lay outside the gene matches. This CDR3 region has 17 residues. The CDR3 is CASSYPPGAGKDNEQFF. The DNA for the CDR3 is TGTGCCAGCAGCTATCCACCCGGAGCGGGGAAAGACAATGAGCAGTTCTTC.

This clone was detected once. CDR3 amino acids: CASSIGGTNSYNEQFF. The CDR3 DNA reads TGTGCCAGTAGTATAGGGGGGACAAACTCCTACAATGAGCAGTTCTTC. This chain links TRBV19 with TRBJ2-1; a possible D gene is TRBD1 (6 bases). Trimming removed 1 base at V and 0 bases at J, with 10 bases between. There are 16 residues in the CDR3. Germline loops: CDR1 LNHDA, CDR2 SQIVND (reference sequence).

The V call is TRBV6-1, the J call TRBJ2-3, with D possibly being TRBD1 (6 bases). The V gene's germline CDR1 is MNHNS and CDR2 SASEGT. The CDR3 consists of 15 residues. The V end was cut by 3 bases, the J end by 2 bases, with 12 bases between. The CDR3 protein is CASSDTGSLTDTQYF. The CDR3 DNA reads as TGTGCCAGCAGTGACACAGGGTCTCTCACAGATACGCAGTATTTT.

The CDR3 DNA is TGTGCCAGCAGCCTAAAGAACACTGAAGCTTTCTTT. This sequence encodes CASSLKNTEAFF. The V gene is TRBV2, the J gene TRBJ1-1, with D uncertain. There are 12 residues in the CDR3. V lost 6 bases and J lost 1, with 6 bases in between. Per germline, CDR1 SNHLY and CDR2 FYNNEI.

The V gene is TRBV5-5, the J gene TRBJ2-5; D is unclear. The CDR3 is 13 residues long. The germline CDR1 and CDR2 sequences are SGHKS and YYEKEE (reference sequence). V was clipped by 1 base and J by 0 bases, with 4 bases between them. CDR3 in DNA: TGTGCCAGCAGCTTGTACAACCAAGAGACCCAGTACTTC. Protein: CASSLYNQETQYF.

The chain couples TRBV24-1 to TRBJ2-1; 15 bases match TRBD2. The CDR3 loop spans 15 amino acids. With 9 bases clipped from V and 8 bases from J, the junction kept 7 bases outside the gene matches. Germline loops: CDR1 KGHDR, CDR2 SFDVKD. CDR3 sequence (DNA): TGTGCCACCGGAGGACTAGCGGGGGGGCCCTATGAGCAGTTCTTC. It is translated as CATGGLAGGPYEQFF.

The chain couples TRBV7-9 to TRBJ1-2; 8 nucleotides line up with TRBD1. The junction had 14 bases not matched to a gene; V was cut back by 7 bases and J by 1 base. The CDR3 is made up of 17 amino acids. Germline CDR1 and CDR2: SEHNR and FQNEAQ (reference sequence). In DNA, the CDR3 is TGTGCCAGCACCGGCGACAGGGGTTTTTTCGATAACTATGGCTACACCTTC. Protein: CASTGDRGFFDNYGYTF. The full variable domain, in which reference TRBV7-9 and TRBJ1-2 provide the parts outside the CDR3, is DTGVSQNPRHKITKRGQNVTFRCDPISEHNRLYWYRQTLGQGPEFLTYFQNEAQLEKSRLLSDRFSAERPKGSFSTLEIQRTEQGDSAMYLCASTGDRGFFDNYGYTFGSGTRLTVV.

The rearrangement uses TRBV5-4 and TRBJ1-6, with D possibly TRBD1 on 6 matching bases. Trimming pared 5 bases from V and 5 bases from J, leaving 11 bases between. The CDR3 has 14 residues. CDR1 is SGHNT and CDR2 is YYREEE in the germline V gene (reference sequence). This CDR3 is CASRIQGNNSPLHF. DNA of the CDR3: TGTGCCAGCAGGATCCAGGGGAATAATTCACCCCTCCACTTT.

The chain employs TRBV13 and TRBJ1-1; perhaps TRBD1 as D (5 bases). Germline V gene lookup returns CDR1 PRHDT and CDR2 FYEKMQ (reference sequence). Trimming shortened V by 5 bases and J by 4 bases, and 8 bases separated the two germline ends. The length of the CDR3 is 12 residues. CDR3 sequence (DNA): TGTGCCAGCAGCCAGGGAGGCACTGAAGCTTTCTTT. Protein product: CASSQGGTEAFF.

The chain couples TRBV7-9 to TRBJ2-3, with TRBD2 as a possible D gene (5 bases). Germline V gene data show CDR1 as SEHNR and CDR2 as FQNEAQ (reference sequence). The CDR3 has 19 amino acids. Trimming removed 2 bases from V and 2 bases from J, with 23 bases in between. The CDR3 sequence is CASSLFFSAAGPPTDTQYF. The CDR3 DNA follows: TGTGCCAGCAGCTTATTTTTCTCCGCTGCGGGCCCACCCACAGATACGCAGTATTTT. Variable domain in full (rest from reference TRBV7-9 and TRBJ2-3): DTGVSQNPRHKITKRGQNVTFRCDPISEHNRLYWYRQTLGQGPEFLTYFQNEAQLEKSRLLSDRFSAERPKGSFSTLEIQRTEQGDSAMYLCASSLFFSAAGPPTDTQYFGPGTRLTVL.

The V gene is TRBV28, the J gene TRBJ1-2, with D perhaps TRBD1 (5 bases). CDR3 length equals 12 residues. The germline CDR1 and CDR2 sequences are MDHEN and SYDVKM. Trimming removed 3 bases at V and 5 bases at J, with 7 bases between. CDR3 sequence: CASSLGRYGYTF. In DNA, the CDR3 is TGTGCCAGCAGTTTGGGGCGATATGGCTACACCTTC.

The chain joins TRBV4-1 to TRBJ1-1; D is perhaps TRBD1 (6 bases). V was pared by 1 base and J by 8 bases, with 20 bases between. Germline V CDR1 and CDR2: MGHRA, YSYEKL. The CDR3 sequence is 16 residues long. The CDR3 nucleotides are TGCGCCAGCAGCCAAGGTAGGGGGACACTCTCTTCCGAAGCTTTCTTT. Encoded protein: CASSQGRGTLSSEAFF.

This clone was counted once. The chain's CDR3 is CASSSSGLSYNSPLHF. The CDR3 DNA follows: TGTGCCAGCAGCTCGTCAGGCCTCTCCTATAATTCACCCCTCCACTTT. This chain joins TRBV7-2 and TRBJ1-6; D not resolved. The germline V gene encodes CDR1 SGHTA and CDR2 FQGNSA. The CDR3 totals 16 residues. The V end was cut by 4 bases, the J end by 0 bases, with 10 bases between.

This clone was counted between two and nine times. V and J are TRBV5-1 and TRBJ1-3; TRBD1 matches at 8 bases. Looked up from germline, CDR1 is SGHRS and CDR2 is YFSETQ. CDR3 length: 16 residues. After removal of 2 bases from V and 4 bases from J, the junction contained 8 bases not matched to a gene. The CDR3 is CASSFLGTGAGNTIYF. In DNA form, the CDR3 reads TGCGCCAGCAGCTTCCTTGGGACAGGCGCAGGAAACACCATATATTTT.

V usage is TRBV4-3 and J usage is TRBJ1-2, with 7 bases identical to TRBD1. Germline CDR1 and CDR2: LGHNA and YSLEER. Trimming at V came to 0 bases and at J to 4 bases, leaving 5 bases not matched to a gene. This CDR3 comprises 15 residues. CDR3 nucleotide sequence: TGCGCCAGCAGCCAAGATCAGGGGGGCGGCTATGGCTACACCTTC. It is translated as CASSQDQGGGYGYTF.

The rearrangement links TRBV3-1 (or the pseudogene TRBV3-2) to TRBJ2-5; perhaps TRBD1 as D (6 bases). The CDR3 sequence is 13 residues long. Per the germline V gene, CDR1 is LGHDT and CDR2 is YNNKEL (reference sequence). Trimming removed 0 bases at V and 8 bases at J, with 10 bases between. The CDR3: CASSQDEGTTQYF. For the CDR3, the DNA is TGTGCCAGCAGCCAAGATGAGGGGACAACCCAGTACTTC.

Turning to this clone: This same CDR3 is encoded by further DNA sequences in the sample. The chain links TRBV5-1 to TRBJ1-2, with 10 positions matching TRBD1. The CDR3 sequence is 14 residues long. Looked up from germline, CDR1 is SGHRS and CDR2 is YFSETQ. The ends lost 0 bases at V and 5 bases at J; junction bases unmatched: 1. In DNA, the CDR3 is TGCGCCAGCAGCTTGGGACAGGGGGCGTATGGCTACACCTTC. The encoded protein is CASSLGQGAYGYTF.

The genes are TRBV25-1 and TRBJ2-1, with D perhaps matching TRBD1 (5 bases). Germline CDR1 and CDR2: MGHDK and SYGVNS. Trimming shortened V by 3 bases and J by 6 bases, and 15 bases separated the two germline ends. CDR3 length equals 15 residues. Here the CDR3 reads CASSDWVGQFNEQFF. In DNA, the CDR3 is TGTGCCAGCAGTGATTGGGTGGGGCAGTTCAATGAGCAGTTCTTC.

The chain has TRBV29-1 and TRBJ1-3; 8 bases align to TRBD1. With 7 bases clipped from V and 4 bases from J, the junction kept 9 bases outside the gene matches. CDR1 and CDR2 (germline): SQVTM, ANQGSEA. The CDR3 spans 14 residues. The CDR3 protein is CSGTFGTGGNTIYF. The CDR3 nucleotides are TGCAGCGGGACGTTCGGGACAGGAGGAAACACCATATATTTT.

The gene calls are TRBV3-1 (or the pseudogene TRBV3-2) and TRBJ2-1, with 9 bases identical to TRBD1. With 3 bases clipped from V and 9 bases from J, the junction kept 3 bases outside the gene matches. The germline V gene has CDR1 LGHDT and CDR2 YNNKEL (reference sequence). The CDR3 consists of 13 residues. In DNA, the CDR3 is TGTGCCAGCAGCCAGACAGGGGGGGGTGAGCAGTTCTTC. Translating it yields CASSQTGGGEQFF.

The CDR3 bases are TGTGCCAGCCAAAGTACAGTGTTCAGCTCTGGGGCCAACGTCCTGACTTTC. Amino acid sequence: CASQSTVFSSGANVLTF. This sequence joins TRBV2 and TRBJ2-6; D gene ambiguous. Germline V lookup: CDR1 SNHLY, CDR2 FYNNEI. V was cut by 8 bases and J by 0 bases, with 17 bases left in between. The CDR3 has 17 amino acids.

The chain recombines TRBV7-9 with TRBJ1-1; D is undetermined. Germline assignment: CDR1 SEHNR and CDR2 FQNEAQ (reference sequence). V was pared by 1 base and J by 11 bases, with 20 bases between. The CDR3 length is 15 residues. The CDR3 coding sequence is TGTGCCAGCAGCTTAGTCATGGTTTTGATACCCCAGGCTTTCTTT. Its translation: CASSLVMVLIPQAFF.

CDR3 DNA: TGTGCCAGCAGCTTAGGTCCAGCGAACTATGGCTACACCTTC. Translated: CASSLGPANYGYTF. The chain carries TRBV7-8 and TRBJ1-2; no clear D gene. Trimming left V 1 base short and J 2 bases short, with 8 bases between. Germline CDR1 reads SGHVS; CDR2 reads FQNEAQ. This CDR3 is 14 amino acids long.

This sequence joins TRBV30 and TRBJ1-6, with 8 bases identical to TRBD1. This CDR3 region has 16 residues. The ends lost 2 bases at V and 5 bases at J; junction bases unmatched: 8. Per the germline V gene, CDR1 is GTSNPN and CDR2 is SVGIG (reference sequence). DNA for the CDR3: TGTGCCTGGAGTAAAAAGACAGGGGAAAATAATTCACCCCTCCACTTT. Amino acid sequence: CAWSKKTGENNSPLHF.